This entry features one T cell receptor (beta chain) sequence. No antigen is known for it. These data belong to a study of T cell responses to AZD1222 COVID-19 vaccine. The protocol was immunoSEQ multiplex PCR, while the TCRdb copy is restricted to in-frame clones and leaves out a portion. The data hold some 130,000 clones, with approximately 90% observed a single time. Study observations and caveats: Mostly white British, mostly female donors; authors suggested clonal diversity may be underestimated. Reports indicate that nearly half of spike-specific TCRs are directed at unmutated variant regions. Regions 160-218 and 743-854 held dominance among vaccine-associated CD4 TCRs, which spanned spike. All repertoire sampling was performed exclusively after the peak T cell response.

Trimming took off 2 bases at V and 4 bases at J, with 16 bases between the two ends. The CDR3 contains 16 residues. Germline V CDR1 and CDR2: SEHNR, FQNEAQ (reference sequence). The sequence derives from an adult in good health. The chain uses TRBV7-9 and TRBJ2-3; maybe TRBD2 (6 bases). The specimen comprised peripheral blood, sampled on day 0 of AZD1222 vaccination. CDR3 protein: CASSLTFGGSPDTQYF. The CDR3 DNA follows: TGTGCCAGCAGCTTAACATTTGGAGGGAGCCCAGATACGCAGTATTTT.